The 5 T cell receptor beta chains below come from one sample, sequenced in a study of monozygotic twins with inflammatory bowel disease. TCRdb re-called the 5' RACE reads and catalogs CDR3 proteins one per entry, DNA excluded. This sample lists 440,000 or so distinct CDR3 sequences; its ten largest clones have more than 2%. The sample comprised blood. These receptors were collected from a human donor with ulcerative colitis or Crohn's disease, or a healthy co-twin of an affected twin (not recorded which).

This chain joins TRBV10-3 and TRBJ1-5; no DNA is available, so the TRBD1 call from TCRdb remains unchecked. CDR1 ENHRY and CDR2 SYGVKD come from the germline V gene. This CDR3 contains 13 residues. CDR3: CAIKGTGDQPQHF.

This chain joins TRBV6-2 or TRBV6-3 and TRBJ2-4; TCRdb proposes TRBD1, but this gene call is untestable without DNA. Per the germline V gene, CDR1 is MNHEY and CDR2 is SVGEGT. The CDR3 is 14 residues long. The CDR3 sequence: CASSYRDRGNIQYF.

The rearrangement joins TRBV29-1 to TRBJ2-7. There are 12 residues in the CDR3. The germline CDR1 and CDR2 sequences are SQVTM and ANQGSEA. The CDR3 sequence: CSVITVVAEQYF.

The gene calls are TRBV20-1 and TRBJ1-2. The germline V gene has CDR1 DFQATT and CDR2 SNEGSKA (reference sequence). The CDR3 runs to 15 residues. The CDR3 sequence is CSAVGSRVPNYGYTF.

This CDR3 is CASSLEPSYQETQYF. The rearrangement joins TRBV7-3 to TRBJ2-5; lacking DNA, the TRBD2 call made by TCRdb goes unchecked. Germline CDR1 is SGHTA and CDR2 is FQGTGA. This CDR3 is 15 amino acids long.